What follows is one TCR beta chain and its context. The antigen remains undetermined. These data are taken from a study of cytomegalovirus exposure and HLA in healthy donors. The CDR3 runs 14 residues. Trimming cost V 2 bases and J 5 bases, with 14 bases left between them. Germline V gives CDR1 SGHRS, CDR2 YFSETQ. Overall study findings and caveats: The productive fraction for most TCR beta V segments was about 90% or about 30% in an earlier analysis. As immune exposure information, only CMV serostatus was available. Rare TCR sequences predominated, though certain public TCRs were found in many donors.

The PCR used 60 Vbeta and 13 Jbeta primers. Libraries were prepared by immunoSEQ multiplex PCR; TCRdb keeps only in-frame clonotypes and omits some of them. The table has approximately 160,000 clones, about 81% seen once. The sequencing sample was made of PBMCs. This chain connects TRBV5-1 to TRBJ2-7; D is perhaps TRBD2 (7 bases). The clonotype originates from a girl aged 10 to 17 in good health and CMV-seropositive. The CDR3 DNA follows: TGCGCCAGCAGCTTTAAGGGGGGGACGAACGAGCAGTACTTC. It specifies CASSFKGGTNEQYF.